This record looks at one TCR beta chain sequence and its context. Antigen specificity is unknown. The study ran its PCR with 60 Vbeta and 13 Jbeta primers. The table came from immunoSEQ multiplex PCR; TCRdb's copy has only in-frame clones and leaves some out. Counted here are 200,000 or so clones, roughly 74% occurring once; the ten biggest clones make up under 7%. This specimen comes from a study of cytomegalovirus exposure and HLA in healthy donors. Notes on the study in general: The study assumed roughly uniform donor sequencing depth for presence/absence analyses. Several of the most significant clusters appeared, in a later analysis, to be linked to common viral pathogens. Associated with cytomegalovirus, according to the listing, were 150 to 200 TCR beta chains. Data from an earlier analysis indicated that most TCR beta V segments were productive either about 90% or about 30% of the time.

The sequencing input was PBMCs. The sequence derives from a woman aged 25 to 39 in good health and CMV-seropositive.

CDR3 in DNA: TGTGCCAGCAGCTTCGGGACAGGGGACGAGCAGTACTTC. This codes for CASSFGTGDEQYF. V usage is TRBV7-2 and J usage is TRBJ2-7; 10 bases are a match to TRBD1. From germline, CDR1 is SGHTA and CDR2 FQGNSA. The CDR3 extends over 13 amino acids. V shed 3 bases and J 5 bases; nucleotides not matched to a gene: 1.